This TCR beta chain is drawn from a study of cytomegalovirus exposure and HLA in healthy donors. As to this clone: This sample also contains other DNA sequences that code for the same CDR3.

The primer mix had 60 Vbeta and 13 Jbeta primers. Produced via immunoSEQ multiplex PCR; TCRdb's table is partial and in-frame only. The data hold some 100,000 clones, with roughly four fifths observed a single time. The CDR3 loop spans 17 amino acids. Trimming took 3 bases from V and 2 from J; bases not matched to a gene: 6. Germline assignment: CDR1 LGHNA and CDR2 YSLEER. The sequenced material came from PBMCs. The gene calls are TRBV4-3 and TRBJ2-3; 12 bases match TRBD2. The clonotype originates from a male donor in good health and CMV-seropositive. The DNA for the CDR3 is TGCGCCAGCAGCCAGGGTCTAGCGGGGGGGCCCACAGATACGCAGTATTTT. As protein: CASSQGLAGGPTDTQYF.